This entry features one T cell receptor (beta chain) sequence. This clonotype was recorded at least ten times. Its antigen specificity is not known. Base qualities are not provided; no much larger clone lies one nucleotide away. The CDR3 has 18 amino acids, counting the end cysteine and phenylalanine. The DNA shown is the 54-base CDR3, in frame from base 1. Clipping removes 7 bases from V and 0 bases from J, with 10 as the unmatched junction base count. The germline V gene (reference sequence) sets CDR1 to MNHNY and CDR2 to SVGAGI. Receptors were amplified or captured by 5' RACE. The data were produced on a NextSeq 500. Unique molecular identifiers were attached to individual cDNA molecules in the TCR library protocol so that sequencing error and PCR bias could be corrected. Sequencing covered both TCR alpha and beta chains, and within each sample the abundances of alpha and beta sequences were tightly co-correlated. In the original analysis: Decombinator V4 was used to annotate TCR sequences for V gene, J gene and CDR3. TCRs were defined as expanded if a significant change between any two time points was detected under a Poisson model with p below 0.0001. TCR abundances were normalised to the total number of TCRs sequenced in each sample and reported as counts per million. TRAV1-2 paired with TRAJ12, TRAJ20 or TRAJ33 defined MAIT TCRs, while TRAV10 paired with TRAJ18 defined iNKT TCRs. VDJdb, accessed on 1 November 2021, was searched for TCRs annotated for CMV, EBV and SARS-CoV-2, and TCRs annotated for more than one antigen were excluded. TCRdb itself trimmed the public reads at Q25 with fastp, ran MiXCR and retained productive beta chains. CDR3 protein sequences are deduplicated, and each keeps its most common genes and DNA. TCRdb, not the original authors, processed these V and J calls. This sample gives about 22,000 distinct CDR3 sequences in total; 3% to 4.5% of them show up just once. In total, the top ten clones hold 5.5% to 7% of the sample.

Set within a cohort of healthcare workers in London, UK, this nested case-control study involved weekly PCR testing of nasopharyngeal swabs along with blood sampling. Healthcare workers were recruited during the week of the UK lockdown, between 23 and 31 March 2020, and followed weekly for up to roughly 16 weeks. This entry is derived from a study of early T cells in non-severe SARS-CoV-2 infection (dated by TCRdb to the early 2020s). Turning to the overall study: Because TCR sequencing was done on bulk RNA from unsorted whole blood, the alpha and beta chains could not be paired. Points the paper makes about the study in general: VDJdb matching was skewed toward anti-spike CD8 responses and likely underestimated virus-specific expansions by missing private and CD4 specificities.

Material: whole blood. This chain is built from TRBV6-6 and TRBJ2-1, with 12 junctional bases fitting TRBD2. This sequence originates from an adult who was a healthcare worker with PCR-confirmed SARS-CoV-2 infection or an uninfected control (not recorded which). Here is the DNA: TGTGCCAGCATCCCTGGACAGGGACTAGCGGGCTCCTACAATGAGCAGTTCTTC. This is translated as CASIPGQGLAGSYNEQFF.